This T cell receptor beta chain was captured by sequencing in a study of blood T cell repertoires in COVID-19. Study summary: Spain, Italy and the United States supplied samples that represented acute and convalescent COVID-19. PBMCs, B-cell-depleted T cells, or T cells were the source of the cDNA or gDNA that made up the material.

CDR3 size: 14 residues. Germline loops: CDR1 LGHNT, CDR2 FRNRAP. Deletions cut 1 base from V and 0 bases from J, with 6 bases between. In the original analysis: Using reference gene primer amplification, nucleated cell counts were estimated. This table comes from immunoSEQ multiplex PCR, and its TCRdb copy is limited to in-frame clones, with some not included. The DNA gave D and trimming, while V, J and clone size come from that table. The table includes 150,000 to 200,000 clones, about 88% detected once. This clonotype was sampled from a man aged 18 to 30 with acute or convalescent COVID-19. V and J are TRBV12-5 and TRBJ1-2; D possibly corresponds to TRBD1 (6 bases). Input material: peripheral blood. The CDR3 DNA is TGTGCTAGTGGTTTGGGGACAGCTAACTATGGCTACACCTTC. Translated: CASGLGTANYGYTF.